These T cell receptor beta chains were read from a single sample in a study of cytomegalovirus exposure and HLA in healthy donors. The data were produced by immunoSEQ multiplex PCR, yet TCRdb's version contains in-frame clones alone and is incomplete. Here the sample spans about 120,000 clones, 55% to 65% being singletons. The source material was PBMCs. These receptor sequences come from a man in his forties in good health and CMV-seropositive. CDR3s include the opening cysteine and the closing phenylalanine or tryptophan. The D gene is left open where the match is weak. Clone size, where shown, is once, few, many, or a class for clones that have expanded.

j_call clone_size v_call d_call cdr3_aa cdr3_nt
TRBJ2-7 NA TRBV7-9 NA CASSVLRDEQYF TGTGCCAGCAGCGTGCTTCGGGACGAGCAGTACTTC
TRBJ2-5 NA TRBV6-6 TRBD2 CASRSTSGLQETQYF TGTGCCAGCCGCTCGACTAGCGGGCTGCAAGAGACCCAGTACTTC
TRBJ1-2 NA TRBV5-1 NA CASSHDRSDYGYTF TGCGCCAGCAGCCATGACAGGTCTGACTATGGCTACACCTTC
TRBJ2-3 NA TRBV30 TRBD2 CAWSDPPSGTDTQYF TGTGCCTGGAGTGACCCCCCTAGCGGGACAGATACGCAGTATTTT
TRBJ2-4 NA TRBV19 TRBD2 CASAPHSGRGSLTKNIQYF TGTGCCAGCGCTCCCCATAGCGGGAGAGGGAGTTTAACCAAAAACATTCAGTACTTC
TRBJ1-5 NA TRBV4-1 NA CASSQGGQYSNQPQHF TGCGCCAGCAGCCAAGGAGGACAGTATAGCAATCAGCCCCAGCATTTT
TRBJ1-1 NA TRBV4-2 NA CASSQGAYTEAFF TGTGCCAGCAGCCAGGGGGCTTACACTGAAGCTTTCTTT
TRBJ1-2 NA TRBV4-1 TRBD1 CASSSGQGAGGYTF TGCGCCAGCAGCTCCGGACAGGGGGCGGGAGGCTACACCTTC
TRBJ2-7 NA TRBV29-1 TRBD2 CSVEAISGTYEQYF TGCAGCGTTGAAGCGATTAGCGGGACCTACGAGCAGTACTTC
TRBJ2-5 NA TRBV5-1 NA CASSLAAMGGETQYF TGCGCCAGCAGCTTGGCCGCCATGGGCGGGGAGACCCAGTACTTC
TRBJ2-3 NA TRBV28 NA CASSLRRASTDTQYF TGTGCCAGCAGTTTACGGCGGGCTAGCACAGATACGCAGTATTTT
TRBJ2-1 NA TRBV28 TRBD2 CASSLLGTKNEQFF TGTGCCAGCAGTTTACTCGGGACTAAAAATGAGCAGTTCTTC
TRBJ1-1 NA TRBV18 NA CASSPPMGGEAFF TGTGCCAGCTCACCACCTATGGGGGGTGAAGCTTTCTTT
TRBJ2-5 NA TRBV7-9 TRBD2 CASSLGAGVPETQYF TGTGCCAGCAGCTTAGGGGCGGGAGTCCCAGAGACCCAGTACTTC
TRBJ2-5 few TRBV21-1 NA CASSKERSQETQYF TGTGCCAGCAGCAAAGAACGGAGCCAAGAGACCCAGTACTTC
TRBJ2-2 NA TRBV2 TRBD2 CASGSGGDTGELFF TGTGCCAGCGGTAGCGGGGGGGACACCGGGGAGCTGTTTTTT
TRBJ1-2 NA TRBV28 TRBD1 CATQGAVNYGYTF TGTGCCACCCAGGGGGCGGTAAACTATGGCTACACCTTC
TRBJ2-3 few TRBV18 NA CASSPTSIYTDTQYF TGTGCCAGCTCACCTACGAGCATTTACACAGATACGCAGTATTTT
TRBJ1-1 once TRBV28 NA CASSSEAPLEAFF TGTGCCAGCAGTTCAGAGGCTCCTCTTGAAGCTTTCTTT
TRBJ1-5 few TRBV29-1 NA CSVIHRVNQPQHF TGCAGCGTAATCCACAGGGTCAATCAGCCCCAGCATTTT
TRBJ1-5 NA TRBV5-1 NA CASSLVGGNQPQHF TGCGCCAGCAGCTTGGTTGGAGGGAACCAGCCCCAGCATTTT
TRBJ2-7 NA TRBV2 TRBD2 CASTTLAPRTPQYF TGTGCCAGCACCACACTAGCGCCTCGAACCCCCCAGTACTTC
TRBJ2-7 NA TRBV2 TRBD1 CANAGTGLSYEQYF TGTGCCAACGCGGGGACAGGCCTCTCCTACGAGCAGTACTTC
TRBJ1-2 NA TRBV9 TRBD1 CASSRVDRVVGYTF TGTGCCAGCAGCCGAGTCGACAGGGTCGTTGGCTACACCTTC
TRBJ2-3 NA TRBV20-1 NA CSARQTDTQYF TGCAGTGCTAGGCAGACAGATACGCAGTATTTT
TRBJ1-2 NA TRBV27 NA CASSLGQNYGYTF TGTGCCAGCAGTCTAGGACAGAACTATGGCTACACCTTC
TRBJ2-5 NA TRBV5-4 TRBD2 CASSLEEASGPGRDF TGTGCCAGCAGCTTGGAGGAGGCTAGCGGGCCGGGGCGGGACTTC
TRBJ2-3 NA TRBV6-5 NA CASSYRVGVTDTQYF TGTGCCAGCAGTTACCGGGTTGGCGTAACAGATACGCAGTATTTT
TRBJ1-2 NA TRBV14 NA CASSPRQSDGYTF TGTGCCAGCAGCCCCCGACAGAGCGATGGCTACACCTTC
TRBJ1-4 few TRBV2 TRBD1 CASSFEGARVKLFF TGTGCCAGCAGCTTTGAGGGGGCTAGGGTAAAACTGTTTTTT
TRBJ2-7 NA TRBV27 TRBD1 CASSPGQSYEQYF TGTGCCAGCAGTCCGGGACAGAGCTACGAGCAGTACTTC
TRBJ2-5 NA TRBV7-2 TRBD1 CASSFSTGGGQETQYF TGTGCCAGCAGCTTCTCGACAGGGGGAGGGCAAGAGACCCAGTACTTC
TRBJ2-7 once TRBV6-5 TRBD2 CASRGLAGGEYEQYF TGTGCCAGCAGGGGACTAGCGGGAGGGGAATACGAGCAGTACTTC
TRBJ1-5 few TRBV30 NA CAWSRGQINQPQHF TGTGCCTGGAGTAGGGGTCAAATCAATCAGCCCCAGCATTTT
TRBJ1-4 NA TRBV6-8 TRBD1 CASSLNMDRVRTNEKLFF TGTGCCAGCAGCCTAAACATGGACAGGGTGAGGACTAATGAAAAACTGTTTTTT
TRBJ1-6 NA TRBV2 NA CASAGGVGLYNSPLHF TGTGCCAGCGCCGGGGGTGTAGGCCTCTATAATTCACCCCTCCACTTT
TRBJ2-5 NA TRBV10-1 NA CASSEGQHQETQYF TGCGCCAGCAGTGAAGGACAGCACCAAGAGACCCAGTACTTC
TRBJ1-2 NA TRBV19 TRBD1 CASSTDRGHGYTF TGTGCCAGTAGCACGGACAGGGGGCATGGCTACACCTTC
TRBJ2-7 NA TRBV9 TRBD1 CASSAGTGGFSYEQYF TGTGCCAGCAGCGCCGGGACAGGGGGGTTTTCCTACGAGCAGTACTTC
TRBJ2-5 NA TRBV2 TRBD2 CASSLAGGGRETQYF TGTGCCAGCTCCTTAGCGGGAGGGGGCCGAGAGACCCAGTACTTC
TRBJ2-5 NA TRBV2 NA CASSGRRSDF TGTGCCAGCAGTGGCAGGAGGTCGGACTTC
TRBJ2-7 NA TRBV11-2 TRBD2 CASLSIAGVIEQYF TGTGCCAGCCTAAGTATAGCGGGAGTTATCGAGCAGTACTTC
TRBJ2-7 NA TRBV15 NA CATSIDSNYEQYF TGTGCCACCAGCATCGACAGCAACTACGAGCAGTACTTC
TRBJ1-1 few TRBV9 NA CASSANEDPTEAFF TGTGCCAGCAGCGCCAATGAGGATCCGACTGAAGCTTTCTTT
TRBJ2-3 few TRBV7-3 TRBD1 CASSSGQGKDTQYF TGTGCCAGCAGCTCCGGACAGGGGAAAGATACGCAGTATTTT
TRBJ2-3 NA TRBV7-7 TRBD2 CASSQTGAVVTSGSHTQYF TGTGCTAGCAGCCAGACAGGGGCCGTTGTGACTAGCGGGAGCCATACGCAGTATTTT
TRBJ2-3 NA TRBV7-2 NA CASNRAGQGGDTQYF TGTGCCAGCAACCGAGCGGGCCAGGGAGGAGATACGCAGTATTTT
TRBJ2-7 NA TRBV30 TRBD1 CAWSPTGTEQYF TGTGCCTGGAGTCCGACAGGGACCGAGCAGTACTTC
TRBJ2-1 NA TRBV13 TRBD2 CASRLTGTRFGEQFF TGTGCCAGCAGACTTACAGGGACTAGATTCGGTGAGCAGTTCTTC
TRBJ2-7 NA TRBV28 NA CAIQGGYEQYF TGTGCCATCCAGGGGGGCTACGAGCAGTACTTC
TRBJ2-4 NA TRBV29-1 NA CSVDSDLTGNIQYF TGCAGCGTTGATTCCGACCTGACGGGAAACATTCAGTACTTC
TRBJ1-5 few TRBV23-1 NA CASSQRGGQSNQPQHF TGCGCCAGCAGTCAAAGGGGGGGGCAGAGCAATCAGCCCCAGCATTTT
TRBJ2-1 NA TRBV18 TRBD2 CASSPSGLAGVNEQFF TGTGCCAGCTCACCCAGCGGACTAGCGGGAGTCAATGAGCAGTTCTTC
TRBJ2-5 NA TRBV14 NA CASSQGWETQYF TGTGCCAGCAGCCAGGGCTGGGAGACCCAGTACTTC